A selection of T cell receptor beta chains follows, all from one sample in a study of blood T cells in healthy people across ages. TCRdb processed the 5' RACE reads anew with MiXCR; each CDR3 protein has one entry. The repertoire includes fewer than 800,000 distinct CDR3 sequences, about 21% of them detected once, and more than 3% sits in the top ten. The sample taken for sequencing was blood. These receptors originate from a man aged 65 to 85 in good health. The CDR3 runs from the conserved cysteine through the conserved F or W. D genes are given only for firm matches. Expanded clones are given a class, and other clones once, few, many or no size at all.

abundance: few
j_gene: TRBJ2-3
d_gene: NA
v_gene: TRBV13
CDR3nt: TGTGCCAGCAGCTTTTTGGGGGACTCCTCCACAGATACGCAGTATTTT
CDR3aa: CASSFLGDSSTDTQYF

abundance: few
j_gene: TRBJ2-5
d_gene: TRBD2
v_gene: TRBV11-1
CDR3nt: TGTGCCAGCAGCTTAACAGATAGCGGGAGACGAGAGACCCAGTACTTC
CDR3aa: CASSLTDSGRRETQYF

abundance: NA
j_gene: TRBJ1-1
d_gene: NA
v_gene: TRBV5-1
CDR3nt: TGCGCCAGCAGCTTGGCGGGGAAGAACACTGAAGCTTTCTTT
CDR3aa: CASSLAGKNTEAFF

abundance: few
j_gene: TRBJ2-7
d_gene: NA
v_gene: TRBV3-1
CDR3nt: TGTGCCAGCAGCCACCGACATCACGAGCAGTACTTC
CDR3aa: CASSHRHHEQYF

abundance: NA
j_gene: TRBJ1-2
d_gene: NA
v_gene: TRBV5-1
CDR3nt: TGCGCCAGCAGAGAACTACAGGCTAACTATAGCTACACCTTC
CDR3aa: CASRELQANYSYTF

abundance: NA
j_gene: TRBJ2-7
d_gene: NA
v_gene: TRBV20-1
CDR3nt: TGCAGTGCTAGCCGGGATTTGAAACGATACGAGCAGTACTTC
CDR3aa: CSASRDLKRYEQYF

abundance: NA
j_gene: TRBJ2-1
d_gene: TRBD2
v_gene: TRBV5-1
CDR3nt: TGCGCCAGCAGCTTGGTCGCGGGAGGGCATCAAAATGAGCAGTTCTTC
CDR3aa: CASSLVAGGHQNEQFF

abundance: NA
j_gene: TRBJ1-1
d_gene: NA
v_gene: TRBV20-1
CDR3nt: TGCAGTGCTAGAGGGGCCCAGGGTGGAACTGAAGCTTTCTTT
CDR3aa: CSARGAQGGTEAFF

abundance: NA
j_gene: TRBJ2-2
d_gene: NA
v_gene: TRBV20-1
CDR3nt: TGCAGTGCTAGACAGGCGGGTCGACCTAGCACCGGGGAGCTGTTTTTT
CDR3aa: CSARQAGRPSTGELFF

abundance: once
j_gene: TRBJ2-3
d_gene: NA
v_gene: TRBV4-2
CDR3nt: TGTGCCAGCAGCCAAGATCTCGGGGGCGATACGCAGTATTTT
CDR3aa: CASSQDLGGDTQYF

abundance: many
j_gene: TRBJ2-1
d_gene: TRBD2
v_gene: TRBV3-1
CDR3nt: TGTGCCAGCAGCCGACTAGCGGGAGGGGATGAGCAGTTCTTC
CDR3aa: CASSRLAGGDEQFF

abundance: NA
j_gene: TRBJ2-2
d_gene: TRBD2
v_gene: TRBV12-3/TRBV12-4
CDR3nt: TGTGCCAGCAGTTTACTAGCGGGAGCCGGGGAGCAGTTTTTT
CDR3aa: CASSLLAGAGEQFF

abundance: many
j_gene: TRBJ2-1
d_gene: NA
v_gene: TRBV12-3/TRBV12-4
CDR3nt: TGTGCCAGCAGTTTATTAGCAGGGGTTGGTGAGCAGTTCTTC
CDR3aa: CASSLLAGVGEQFF

abundance: few
j_gene: TRBJ2-7
d_gene: TRBD2
v_gene: TRBV3-1
CDR3nt: TGTGCCAGCAGCCAAGTCGGCAGCGGGAGAGCCGAGCAGTACTTC
CDR3aa: CASSQVGSGRAEQYF

abundance: many
j_gene: TRBJ1-4
d_gene: TRBD1
v_gene: TRBV4-1
CDR3nt: TGCGCCAGCAGCCAACGCGTACAGGGGGCAACTAATGAAAAACTGTTTTTT
CDR3aa: CASSQRVQGATNEKLFF

abundance: NA
j_gene: TRBJ2-1
d_gene: NA
v_gene: TRBV29-1
CDR3nt: TGCAGCGTTAATACTAGTCCGAATGAGCAGTTCTTC
CDR3aa: CSVNTSPNEQFF

abundance: NA
j_gene: TRBJ2-7
d_gene: TRBD2
v_gene: TRBV29-1
CDR3nt: TGCAGCGTTACTGGGACTAGCGGGAGATCCTACGAGCAGTACTTC
CDR3aa: CSVTGTSGRSYEQYF

abundance: few
j_gene: TRBJ2-3
d_gene: NA
v_gene: TRBV12-1
CDR3nt: TGTGCCAGCAGCTCTCGACTAGCGAGACCCACAGATACGCAGTATTTT
CDR3aa: CASSSRLARPTDTQYF

abundance: NA
j_gene: TRBJ2-5
d_gene: NA
v_gene: TRBV25-1
CDR3nt: TGTGCCAGCAGTGATATTAGGTGGACCCAGTACTTC
CDR3aa: CASSDIRWTQYF